This is a list of T cell receptor beta chains from one sample in a study of Graves' ophthalmopathy and Graves' hyperthyroidism. MiXCR, run by TCRdb on the multiplex PCR reads, gives a single entry per CDR3 protein. The sample lists about 1.2 million distinct CDR3 sequences, about 35% occurring once. Sequencing was done on a sample of peripheral blood or thyroid tissue (not recorded which). The receptors derive from an adult man with Graves' hyperthyroidism. The CDR3 runs from the conserved cysteine through the conserved F or W. A D gene is named only where the DNA matches it firmly. Clone sizes are given selectively: once, few, many, or a class where the clone is expanded.

V gene: TRBV6-5
D gene: -
clone size: -
J gene: TRBJ1-4
CDR3 protein: CASSSLRNDEKLFF
CDR3 DNA: TGTGCCAGCAGTTCCCTCCGAAATGATGAAAAACTGTTTTTT

V gene: TRBV4-3
D gene: -
clone size: few
J gene: TRBJ1-1
CDR3 protein: CASSQTDRDTEAFF
CDR3 DNA: TGCGCCAGCAGCCAAACGGACAGAGACACTGAAGCCTTCTTT

V gene: TRBV7-8
D gene: TRBD2
clone size: -
J gene: TRBJ2-1
CDR3 protein: CASRGIWLAGDYNEQFF
CDR3 DNA: TGTGCCAGCAGGGGGATTTGGCTAGCGGGAGACTACAATGAGCAGTTCTTC

V gene: TRBV19
D gene: -
clone size: many
J gene: TRBJ1-1
CDR3 protein: CASGWSTEAFF
CDR3 DNA: TGTGCCAGTGGCTGGAGCACTGAAGCTTTCTTT

V gene: TRBV11-2
D gene: TRBD1
clone size: few
J gene: TRBJ2-7
CDR3 protein: CASSTGQGLEQYF
CDR3 DNA: TGTGCCAGCAGCACCGGACAGGGACTCGAGCAGTACTTC

V gene: TRBV7-2
D gene: TRBD1
clone size: -
J gene: TRBJ1-2
CDR3 protein: CASSPTGGRDTF
CDR3 DNA: TGTGCCAGCAGCCCTACAGGGGGGCGGGACACCTTC

V gene: TRBV6-6
D gene: -
clone size: -
J gene: TRBJ1-1
CDR3 protein: CASSYYATEAFF
CDR3 DNA: TGTGCCAGCAGTTACTACGCAACTGAAGCTTTCTTT

V gene: TRBV7-3
D gene: TRBD2
clone size: few
J gene: TRBJ2-2
CDR3 protein: CASSLLAGPNTGELFF
CDR3 DNA: TGTGCCAGCAGCTTACTAGCGGGTCCGAACACCGGGGAGCTGTTTTTT

V gene: TRBV10-3
D gene: -
clone size: -
J gene: TRBJ1-1
CDR3 protein: CAIRGGGPNTEAFF
CDR3 DNA: TGTGCCATTCGGGGCGGGGGGCCGAACACTGAAGCTTTCTTT

V gene: TRBV10-3
D gene: -
clone size: many
J gene: TRBJ1-5
CDR3 protein: CAISVGTFQPQHF
CDR3 DNA: TGTGCCATCAGTGTCGGGACATTTCAGCCCCAGCATTTT

V gene: TRBV29-1
D gene: -
clone size: many
J gene: TRBJ1-1
CDR3 protein: CSAKQGRVTEAFF
CDR3 DNA: TGCAGCGCTAAACAGGGAAGGGTCACTGAAGCTTTCTTT

V gene: TRBV4-1
D gene: TRBD2
clone size: -
J gene: TRBJ2-7
CDR3 protein: CASSQQTSGGAYEQYF
CDR3 DNA: TGCGCCAGCAGCCAACAGACTAGCGGGGGGGCTTACGAGCAGTACTTC

V gene: TRBV5-1
D gene: -
clone size: -
J gene: TRBJ1-4
CDR3 protein: CASSQGRAATNEKLFF
CDR3 DNA: TGCGCCAGCAGCCAGGGACGGGCTGCAACTAATGAAAAACTGTTTTTT

V gene: TRBV10-3
D gene: -
clone size: -
J gene: TRBJ1-6
CDR3 protein: CAISGSGSSYNSPLHF
CDR3 DNA: TGTGCCATCAGTGGTAGCGGGAGCTCCTATAATTCACCCCTCCACTTT

V gene: TRBV4-3
D gene: -
clone size: -
J gene: TRBJ1-2
CDR3 protein: CASSLPGTNGYTF
CDR3 DNA: TGCGCCAGCAGCTTACCGGGGACGAATGGCTACACCTTC

V gene: TRBV7-6
D gene: -
clone size: many
J gene: TRBJ2-6
CDR3 protein: CASSPRLNSGANVLTF
CDR3 DNA: TGTGCCAGCAGCCCCCGTTTGAACTCTGGGGCCAACGTCCTGACTTTC

V gene: TRBV5-1
D gene: -
clone size: -
J gene: TRBJ1-2
CDR3 protein: CASSLKTGPGGYTF
CDR3 DNA: TGCGCCAGCAGCTTAAAGACAGGCCCCGGGGGCTACACCTTC

V gene: TRBV20-1
D gene: -
clone size: -
J gene: TRBJ2-7
CDR3 protein: CSANTGKAAYEQYF
CDR3 DNA: TGCAGTGCTAATACCGGGAAAGCGGCCTACGAGCAGTACTTC

V gene: TRBV28
D gene: -
clone size: -
J gene: TRBJ2-5
CDR3 protein: CASTHYIEETQYF
CDR3 DNA: TGTGCCAGCACCCATTACATCGAAGAGACCCAGTACTTC

V gene: TRBV15
D gene: -
clone size: -
J gene: TRBJ1-1
CDR3 protein: CATSSMEQGYTEAFF
CDR3 DNA: TGTGCCACCAGCAGCATGGAGCAGGGCTACACTGAAGCTTTCTTT

V gene: TRBV7-6
D gene: -
clone size: many
J gene: TRBJ2-5
CDR3 protein: CASSLSGRMQETQYF
CDR3 DNA: TGTGCCAGCAGCTTATCGGGCAGAATGCAAGAGACCCAGTACTTC

V gene: TRBV10-3
D gene: TRBD2
clone size: -
J gene: TRBJ2-7
CDR3 protein: CAISDSGRAGYEQYF
CDR3 DNA: TGTGCCATCAGTGATAGCGGGAGGGCGGGCTACGAGCAGTACTTC

V gene: TRBV29-1
D gene: TRBD2
clone size: many
J gene: TRBJ2-7
CDR3 protein: CSVELAGISYEQYF
CDR3 DNA: TGCAGCGTCGAGCTAGCGGGGATCTCCTACGAGCAGTACTTC

V gene: TRBV7-9
D gene: TRBD1
clone size: once
J gene: TRBJ1-2
CDR3 protein: CASSFTGDSNYGYTF
CDR3 DNA: TGTGCCAGCAGCTTCACCGGGGACAGTAACTATGGCTACACCTTC

V gene: TRBV7-8
D gene: -
clone size: many
J gene: TRBJ2-7
CDR3 protein: CASSSVNRWEQYF
CDR3 DNA: TGTGCCAGCAGCTCCGTAAACCGGTGGGAGCAGTACTTC

V gene: TRBV7-9
D gene: -
clone size: -
J gene: TRBJ2-7
CDR3 protein: CASSLVGTNYEQYF
CDR3 DNA: TGTGCCAGCAGCTTAGTTGGGACCAACTACGAGCAGTACTTC

V gene: TRBV11-2
D gene: -
clone size: many
J gene: TRBJ2-2
CDR3 protein: CASILGGVQATGELFF
CDR3 DNA: TGTGCCAGCATCTTAGGAGGGGTACAGGCCACCGGGGAGCTGTTTTTT

V gene: TRBV5-1
D gene: -
clone size: many
J gene: TRBJ1-2
CDR3 protein: CASSLDNVSGYTF
CDR3 DNA: TGCGCCAGCAGCTTAGACAATGTCTCCGGCTACACCTTC

V gene: TRBV24-1
D gene: -
clone size: -
J gene: TRBJ1-2
CDR3 protein: CAPIAGYTF
CDR3 DNA: TGTGCCCCCATAGCCGGCTACACCTTC

V gene: TRBV4-3
D gene: -
clone size: many
J gene: TRBJ1-1
CDR3 protein: CASSLGHGEAFF
CDR3 DNA: TGCGCCAGCAGCCTGGGACATGGTGAAGCTTTCTTT

V gene: TRBV29-1
D gene: -
clone size: -
J gene: TRBJ1-2
CDR3 protein: CSVVDRANYGYTF
CDR3 DNA: TGCAGCGTCGTGGACCGAGCAAACTATGGCTACACCTTC

V gene: TRBV25-1
D gene: -
clone size: many
J gene: TRBJ1-1
CDR3 protein: CASSELTTTPARGNTEAFF
CDR3 DNA: TGTGCCAGCAGTGAATTAACGACGACACCCGCCCGCGGGAACACTGAAGCTTTCTTT

V gene: TRBV7-9
D gene: -
clone size: -
J gene: TRBJ1-3
CDR3 protein: CASSRGDQMGYSGNTIYF
CDR3 DNA: TGTGCCAGCAGCCGAGGGGATCAGATGGGCTACTCTGGAAACACCATATATTTT

V gene: TRBV27
D gene: -
clone size: -
J gene: TRBJ2-7
CDR3 protein: CASKSAGEQYF
CDR3 DNA: TGTGCCAGCAAATCAGCAGGCGAGCAGTACTTC

V gene: TRBV25-1
D gene: -
clone size: -
J gene: TRBJ1-2
CDR3 protein: CASSETGTFGGYTF
CDR3 DNA: TGTGCCAGCAGTGAAACAGGGACCTTTGGGGGCTACACCTTC

V gene: TRBV2
D gene: -
clone size: -
J gene: TRBJ1-1
CDR3 protein: CASSPRGGDNEAFF
CDR3 DNA: TGTGCCAGCAGTCCGAGAGGAGGGGACAATGAAGCTTTCTTT

V gene: TRBV2
D gene: -
clone size: -
J gene: TRBJ2-7
CDR3 protein: CASSRGASGQYF
CDR3 DNA: TGTGCCAGCAGCCGGGGGGCTAGCGGGCAGTACTTC

V gene: TRBV12-3/TRBV12-4
D gene: TRBD1
clone size: few
J gene: TRBJ1-5
CDR3 protein: CASSFSGTGANQPQHF
CDR3 DNA: TGTGCCAGCAGTTTTTCTGGGACAGGCGCTAATCAGCCCCAGCATTTT

V gene: TRBV9
D gene: -
clone size: many
J gene: TRBJ2-7
CDR3 protein: CASSVEGTLDEQYF
CDR3 DNA: TGTGCCAGCAGCGTAGAGGGGACACTCGACGAGCAGTACTTC

V gene: TRBV25-1
D gene: -
clone size: once
J gene: TRBJ2-7
CDR3 protein: CASSRGTQNYEQYF
CDR3 DNA: TGTGCCAGCTCACGGGGAACCCAAAACTACGAGCAGTACTTC

V gene: TRBV9
D gene: TRBD2
clone size: few
J gene: TRBJ2-2
CDR3 protein: CASSRGTSGGAAGELFF
CDR3 DNA: TGTGCCAGCAGCCGGGGGACTAGCGGGGGGGCGGCCGGGGAGCTGTTTTTT

V gene: TRBV9
D gene: TRBD2
clone size: -
J gene: TRBJ2-7
CDR3 protein: CAIAGGPDEQYF
CDR3 DNA: TGTGCCATAGCGGGGGGGCCTGACGAGCAGTACTTC

V gene: TRBV10-3
D gene: -
clone size: many
J gene: TRBJ1-3
CDR3 protein: CAISEVYRVRGNTIYF
CDR3 DNA: TGTGCCATCAGTGAAGTTTACAGGGTGAGAGGAAACACCATATATTTT

V gene: TRBV10-3
D gene: TRBD1
clone size: -
J gene: TRBJ1-2
CDR3 protein: CAISALDRALGYTF
CDR3 DNA: TGTGCCATCAGTGCTCTGGACAGGGCTTTGGGCTACACCTTC

V gene: TRBV7-3
D gene: TRBD2
clone size: -
J gene: TRBJ2-2
CDR3 protein: CASSLGPASGSFGGELFF
CDR3 DNA: TGTGCCAGCAGCCTGGGGCCGGCTAGCGGGAGTTTCGGCGGGGAGCTGTTTTTT

V gene: TRBV20-1
D gene: -
clone size: many
J gene: TRBJ1-6
CDR3 protein: CSARDTGNSPLHF
CDR3 DNA: TGCAGTGCTAGAGATACAGGGAATTCACCCCTCCACTTT

V gene: TRBV7-9
D gene: TRBD1
clone size: -
J gene: TRBJ1-2
CDR3 protein: CASSTGESDYGYTF
CDR3 DNA: TGTGCCAGCAGCACAGGGGAATCGGACTATGGCTACACCTTC

V gene: TRBV7-2
D gene: TRBD1
clone size: once
J gene: TRBJ1-6
CDR3 protein: CASSSWTGRLHF
CDR3 DNA: TGTGCCAGCAGCTCCTGGACAGGCCGGCTCCACTTT

V gene: TRBV7-9
D gene: -
clone size: -
J gene: TRBJ1-5
CDR3 protein: CASSYGSPDTRNQPQHF
CDR3 DNA: TGTGCCAGCAGTTACGGGTCCCCCGACACCCGCAATCAGCCCCAGCATTTT

V gene: TRBV19
D gene: TRBD1
clone size: many
J gene: TRBJ1-5
CDR3 protein: CASRRYRDSSNQPQHF
CDR3 DNA: TGTGCCAGTAGGAGATACAGGGACAGCAGCAATCAGCCCCAGCATTTT